What follows are 30 T cell receptor beta chains derived from one specimen sequenced in a study of T cell repertoires in cytomegalovirus infection. From the reads, TCRdb called clonotypes with MiXCR, one entry per CDR3 protein. The sample has approximately 700,000 distinct CDR3 sequences, roughly a third seen once. Sequencing was performed on PBMCs. The source is a human donor in good health (CMV status not recorded). Some clones in this sample may be carry-over from other donors' samples.

The table lists this clonotype with a few counts. The chain joins TRBV19 to TRBJ2-7, with D unresolved. This CDR3 spans 14 amino acids. Germline CDR1 is LNHDA and CDR2 is SQIVND (reference sequence). Trimming took off 6 bases at V and 2 bases at J, with 14 bases between the two ends. CDR3 sequence (DNA): TGTGCCAGTAGCCCGACGACATGGGCCTACGAGCAGTACTTC. This translates into CASSPTTWAYEQYF.

V and J are TRBV7-6 and TRBJ2-3, with 8 nucleotides matching TRBD1. The ends lost 5 bases at V and 1 base at J; junction bases unmatched: 8. CDR1 and CDR2 from the germline V gene are SGHVS and FNYEAQ. The CDR3 has 16 residues. CDR3 nucleotide sequence: TGTGCCAGCAGCCAGATGACAGGGGTTCGCACAGATACGCAGTATTTT. Amino acids: CASSQMTGVRTDTQYF.

The chain carries TRBV5-1 and TRBJ1-1, with D possibly TRBD1 on 5 matching bases. Trimming took 0 bases from V and 0 from J, leaving 18 bases between them. The germline V gene encodes CDR1 SGHRS and CDR2 YFSETQ. The CDR3 consists of 18 residues. In DNA, the CDR3 is TGCGCCAGCAGCTTGGGGATCAGGGCGGGTTCGGTGAACACTGAAGCTTTCTTT. Residues: CASSLGIRAGSVNTEAFF.

This clonotype was seen more than once but under ten times. The chain's CDR3 is CASSLGTSGVGELFF. The CDR3 DNA is TGTGCCAGCAGCCTTGGGACTAGCGGCGTCGGGGAGCTGTTTTTT. This rearrangement joins TRBV7-3 to TRBJ2-2, with 11 bases that match TRBD2. Germline-derived CDR1 and CDR2 are SGHTA and FQGTGA. The CDR3 consists of 15 residues. After removal of 5 bases from V and 7 bases from J, the junction contained 6 bases not matched to a gene. The complete variable domain, with remaining parts taken from reference TRBV7-3 and TRBJ2-2, reads GAGVSQTPSNKVTEKGKYVELRCDPISGHTALYWYRQSLGQGPEFLIYFQGTGAADDSGLPNDRFFAVRPEGSVSTLKIQRTERGDSAVYLCASSLGTSGVGELFFGEGSRLTVL.

This clonotype was seen more than once but under ten times. The rearrangement links TRBV5-4 to TRBJ2-3; D possibly corresponds to TRBD2 (5 bases). Germline values: CDR1 SGHNT, CDR2 YYREEE (reference sequence). Trimming shortened V by 1 base and J by 1 base, and 10 bases separated the two germline ends. The CDR3 is made up of 15 amino acids. The CDR3 bases are TGTGCCAGCAGCTTGCCCGGGGAAGGCACAGATACGCAGTATTTT. Its protein product is CASSLPGEGTDTQYF. Full variable domain (rest looked up from reference TRBV5-4 and TRBJ2-3): ETGVTQSPTHLIKTRGQQVTLRCSSQSGHNTVSWYQQALGQGPQFIFQYYREEENGRGNFPPRFSGLQFPNYSSELNVNALELDDSALYLCASSLPGEGTDTQYFGPGTRLTVL.

This clonotype was counted between two and nine times. The chain carries TRBV12-3 or TRBV12-4 and TRBJ2-3; TRBD1 matches 9 bases. V lost 6 bases to trimming and J lost 3 bases; unmatched junction nucleotides: 7. This CDR3 comprises 15 residues. CDR3 DNA: TGTGCCAGCAGCGACACAGGGGGCCCGACAGATACGCAGTATTTT. Translation: CASSDTGGPTDTQYF.

Remarks on this clonotype: A much bigger clone sits one base away, suggesting this may be a read error. The rearrangement uses TRBV6-2 or TRBV6-3 and TRBJ1-2; D unclear. The CDR3 runs to 13 residues. The V gene's germline CDR1 is MNHEY and CDR2 SVGEGT. CDR3 bases: TGTTCCAGCAGTTACAAGGCCGGCTATGGCTACACCTTC. As protein: CSSSYKAGYGYTF.

In its sample, this clonotype was seen a few times. The rearrangement joins TRBV19 to TRBJ1-1, with 9 bases fitting TRBD1. CDR1 and CDR2 from the germline V gene are LNHDA and SQIVND (reference sequence). This CDR3 comprises 13 residues. J gave up 5 bases and V 7 bases, and 5 bases lay outside the gene matches. The CDR3 reads CASKLDRGTEAFF. The CDR3 DNA reads TGTGCCAGTAAGTTGGACAGGGGTACTGAAGCTTTCTTT.

This clonotype was recorded many times. The gene calls are TRBV7-2 and TRBJ1-5; 8 bases align to TRBD1. Germline assignment: CDR1 SGHTA and CDR2 FQGNSA. This CDR3 is 15 amino acids long. With V trimmed by 5 bases and J by 5 bases, 8 bases remained unmatched. CDR3 protein: CASSLQGGTYQPQHF. In DNA, the CDR3 is TGTGCCAGCAGCCTACAGGGGGGGACCTATCAGCCCCAGCATTTT.

The chain uses TRBV6-1 and TRBJ1-5; 10 bases agree with TRBD1. Trimming cost V 6 bases and J 4 bases; bases outside gene matches: 6. In germline, CDR1 is MNHNS, CDR2 SASEGT. This CDR3 contains 15 residues. CDR3: CASRKDRGSNQPQHF. CDR3 nucleotides: TGTGCCAGCAGGAAGGACAGGGGGTCAAATCAGCCCCAGCATTTT.

The chain employs TRBV3-1 and TRBJ1-5; no firm D call. Trimming stripped 5 bases from V and 4 bases from J, with 15 bases between. CDR1 LGHDT and CDR2 YNNKEL come from the germline V gene (reference sequence). The CDR3 length is 15 residues. CDR3 sequence: CASSSTRTGNQPQHF. DNA for the CDR3: TGTGCCAGCAGCTCTACAAGGACGGGGAATCAGCCCCAGCATTTT.

Comments on this clonotype: Sequence at one end of the junction differs from germline and may be a read error. The V call is TRBV5-5, the J call TRBJ2-7; D unresolved. Germline V gene sequence: CDR1 SGHKS, CDR2 YYEKEE (reference sequence). The CDR3 runs 13 residues. The CDR3 sequence is CAGSPAPNYEQYF. Written as DNA, the CDR3 is TGTGCCGGCAGTCCCGCTCCGAACTACGAGCAGTACTTC. Based on the CDR3 plus reference TRBV5-5 and TRBJ2-7, the full variable domain is DAGVTQSPTHLIKTRGQQVTLRCSPISGHKSVSWYQQVLGQGPQFIFQYYEKEERGRGNFPDRFSARQFPNYSSELNVNALLLGDSALYLCAGSPAPNYEQYFGPGTRLTVT.

This clonotype was detected many times. This sequence joins TRBV7-8 and TRBJ2-3; 12 bases line up with TRBD2. The CDR3 consists of 19 residues. Per the germline V gene, CDR1 is SGHVS and CDR2 is FQNEAQ. J gave up 4 bases and V 5 bases, and 16 bases lay outside the gene matches. In nucleotides, the CDR3 is TGTGCCAGCAGCCCGAGGACTAGCGGGGTTGAAACGATTTCAGATACGCAGTATTTT. Encoded protein: CASSPRTSGVETISDTQYF. Full variable domain (missing parts from reference TRBV7-8 and TRBJ2-3): GAGVSQSPRYKVAKRGQDVALRCDPISGHVSLFWYQQALGQGPEFLTYFQNEAQLDKSGLPSDRFFAERPEGSVSTLKIQRTQQEDSAVYLCASSPRTSGVETISDTQYFGPGTRLTVL.

As regards this clonotype: An end of the junction differs from the germline gene, which may be a read error. The chain has TRBV7-3 and TRBJ2-2, with 11 bases fitting TRBD2. The CDR3 loop spans 15 amino acids. Per the germline V gene, CDR1 is SGHTA and CDR2 is FQGTGA. CDR3 sequence (DNA): TGTTCCAGCAGCCTTAGCGGGGGGGGCACCGGGGAGCTGTTTTTT. This gives the protein CSSSLSGGGTGELFF.

The table lists this clonotype with a few counts. The chain carries TRBV11-2 and TRBJ2-1; D gene unclear. Germline V gives CDR1 SGHAT, CDR2 FQNNGV. CDR3 length equals 19 residues. V was pared by 1 base and J by 4 bases, with 23 bases between. CDR3 residues: CASSLVPFGGRLEYNEQFF. CDR3 sequence (DNA): TGTGCCAGCAGCTTAGTCCCGTTTGGCGGACGGTTAGAGTACAATGAGCAGTTCTTC. Full variable domain (outside the CDR3, taken from reference TRBV11-2 and TRBJ2-1): EAGVAQSPRYKIIEKRQSVAFWCNPISGHATLYWYQQILGQGPKLLIQFQNNGVVDDSQLPKDRFSAERLKGVDSTLKIQPAKLEDSAVYLCASSLVPFGGRLEYNEQFFGPGTRLTVL.

As concerns this clonotype: This likely comes from a read error, as the CDR3 has no conserved phenylalanine or tryptophan at its end. The J gene is TRBJ1-1, the V gene TRBV4-1; D gene unclear. V was pared by 3 bases and J by 2 bases, with 10 bases between. Germline lookup yields CDR1 MGHRA and CDR2 YSYEKL. The CDR3 contains 14 residues. The CDR3 DNA sequence: TGCGCCAGCAGCCATGACTCCAGTAACACTGAAGCTTTCTTG. Its translation is CASSHDSSNTEAFL.

The chain links TRBV4-1 to TRBJ1-6; 7 nucleotides line up with TRBD1. V lost 1 base to trimming and J lost 6 bases; unmatched junction nucleotides: 3. Germline lookup yields CDR1 MGHRA and CDR2 YSYEKL. The CDR3 sequence is 15 residues long. The CDR3 protein is CASSQAGGGNSPLHF. In DNA, the CDR3 is TGCGCCAGCAGCCAAGCAGGGGGTGGTAATTCACCCCTCCACTTT.

The V call is TRBV7-8, the J call TRBJ2-1; 10 bases are a match to TRBD2. The trim removed 5 bases at V and 8 bases at J, leaving 15 bases unmatched. The CDR3 loop spans 17 amino acids. The germline gives CDR1 SGHVS, CDR2 FQNEAQ. The CDR3 loop reads CASSVLAGLAGVDEQFF. The DNA of the CDR3 is TGTGCCAGCAGCGTATTGGCGGGGCTAGCGGGAGTCGATGAGCAGTTCTTC.

The chain joins TRBV5-8 to TRBJ2-2, with D perhaps TRBD2 (5 bases). CDR1 and CDR2 (germline): SGHTS, YDEGEE. The germline V and J ends were trimmed by 4 bases and 6 bases, with 13 bases remaining between them. The CDR3 is made up of 14 amino acids. The CDR3 here is CASSPTPGSGELFF. CDR3 in DNA: TGTGCCAGCAGCCCTACCCCGGGATCCGGGGAGCTGTTTTTT. Combining the CDR3 with reference TRBV5-8 and TRBJ2-2 gives the whole variable domain EAGVTQSPTHLIKTRGQQATLRCSPISGHTSVYWYQQALGLGLQFLLWYDEGEERNRGNFPPRFSGRQFPNYSSELNVNALELEDSALYLCASSPTPGSGELFFGEGSRLTVL.

This clonotype was found a few times. The chain links TRBV10-1 to TRBJ2-1, with D maybe TRBD1 (6 bases). V was trimmed by 0 bases and J by 6 bases, leaving 9 bases between them. The germline gives CDR1 WNHNN, CDR2 SYGVQD (reference sequence). The CDR3 has 14 residues. The CDR3 protein is CASSESGAFNEQFF. The CDR3 nucleotides read TGCGCCAGCAGTGAGTCGGGGGCCTTCAATGAGCAGTTCTTC.

The chain combines TRBV20-1 with TRBJ2-2; no reliable D call. V shed 3 bases and J shed 4 bases, with 15 bases lying between them. Germline V gene data show CDR1 as DFQATT and CDR2 as SNEGSKA (reference sequence). The CDR3 has 15 residues. The CDR3 protein is CSARRTEIPTGELFF. The DNA for the CDR3 is TGCAGTGCTAGGCGGACGGAGATACCCACCGGGGAGCTGTTTTTT.

This clonotype was observed a handful of times. The gene calls are TRBV27 and TRBJ2-2; D is perhaps TRBD1 (6 bases). This CDR3 has 16 residues. Trimming shortened V by 3 bases and J by 0 bases, and 11 bases separated the two germline ends. Looked up from germline, CDR1 is MNHEY and CDR2 is SMNVEV (reference sequence). The CDR3 nucleotides read TGTGCCAGCAGTTTCACAGGGCTCGCGAACACCGGGGAGCTGTTTTTT. Translation gives CASSFTGLANTGELFF.

This clonotype has only a few counts. The rearrangement uses TRBV28 and TRBJ1-2; no definite D call. Germline-derived CDR1 and CDR2 are MDHEN and SYDVKM. The length of the CDR3 is 15 residues. Trimming shortened V by 3 bases and J by 2 bases, and 13 bases separated the two germline ends. In DNA form, the CDR3 reads TGTGCCAGCAGTTTGTCCTACGGACGGAACTATGGCTACACCTTC. It codes for CASSLSYGRNYGYTF.

CDR3 in DNA: TGTGCCAGCGGGTATCGGGACAGGCCCTCCTATGGCTACACCTTC. It encodes CASGYRDRPSYGYTF. The chain combines TRBV7-2 with TRBJ1-2, with 8 bases aligning to TRBD1. The ends lost 8 bases at V and 4 bases at J; junction bases unmatched: 12. This CDR3 contains 15 residues. Germline V gene lookup returns CDR1 SGHTA and CDR2 FQGNSA.

In its sample, this clonotype was seen many times. DNA of the CDR3: TGTGCCAGCAGCTTTGGACAGCTGAACACTGAAGCTTTCTTT. Translating gives CASSFGQLNTEAFF. The V call is TRBV12-3 or TRBV12-4, the J call TRBJ1-1, with D possibly matching TRBD1 (6 bases). V dropped 6 bases and J dropped 0 bases, with 11 bases sitting between them. The CDR3 has 14 amino acids.

This CDR3 is CASSPGQPSPGETQYF. CDR3 bases: TGTGCCAGCAGCCCGGGACAGCCGTCACCCGGGGAGACCCAGTACTTC. The rearrangement uses TRBV7-2 and TRBJ2-5, with 7 positions matching TRBD1. Germline CDR1 and CDR2: SGHTA and FQGNSA. The CDR3 covers 16 residues. J gave up 5 bases and V 5 bases, and 14 bases lay outside the gene matches.

In its sample, this clonotype was seen many times. The rearrangement uses TRBV7-8 and TRBJ2-1; TRBD1 aligns across 7 bases. The length of the CDR3 is 22 residues. Losses at the gene ends were 6 bases for V and 5 bases for J; bases not matched to a gene: 31. Germline V lookup: CDR1 SGHVS, CDR2 FQNEAQ. The CDR3 is CASSLIEKRSLSTQRGHNEQFF. Here the CDR3 DNA reads TGTGCCAGCAGTCTCATCGAGAAGCGGAGCCTTTCCACCCAAAGGGGGCACAATGAGCAGTTCTTC.

The chain couples TRBV27 to TRBJ2-1; 9 bases line up with TRBD2. This CDR3 region has 16 residues. Germline assignment: CDR1 MNHEY and CDR2 SMNVEV (reference sequence). J lost 6 bases, V lost 3 bases, and 9 bases had no gene match. The CDR3 spells CASSFDGTSPSNEQFF. CDR3 bases: TGTGCCAGCAGTTTTGACGGGACTAGCCCCTCCAATGAGCAGTTCTTC.

In the case of this clonotype: Since a much larger clone is just one base distant, this may be a read error. J is TRBJ1-5 and V is TRBV7-2, with D uncertain. The CDR3 has 15 residues. Between the trimmed V and J ends, which lost 1 base and 0 bases, there was a span of 7 bases. Germline values: CDR1 SGHTA, CDR2 FQGNSA. CDR3 sequence (DNA): TGTGCCAGCAGCTTAGGGACTTCTAGCAATCAGCCCCAGCATTTT. Translated, it gives CASSLGTSSNQPQHF.

In this sample, this clonotype turned up a few times. V usage is TRBV12-3 or TRBV12-4 and J usage is TRBJ1-5; the match to TRBD1 covers 7 bases. CDR3 length: 15 amino acids. Unmatched junction bases numbered 7, after V lost 5 bases and J lost 3 bases. The CDR3 spells CASSRQGVTNQPQHF. For the CDR3, the DNA is TGTGCCAGCAGTCGACAGGGCGTCACCAATCAGCCCCAGCATTTT.